This is a list of T cell receptor beta chains from one sample in a study of T cell changes during pregnancy in multiple sclerosis. Some clones are missing from TCRdb's copy, which holds only in-frame ones; the method was immunoSEQ multiplex PCR. Of about 51,000 clones in the sample, 85% to 95% were seen once. The sequencing used CD4+ T cells from peripheral blood mononuclear cells, collected in the second trimester of pregnancy. The receptors come from a female donor with multiple sclerosis, enrolled in a pregnancy study. CDR3s include the opening cysteine and the closing phenylalanine or tryptophan. D genes are given only for firm matches. Size values are once, few and many counts, or a class for expanded clones, and some rows have none.

V gene: TRBV5-1
clone size: .
J gene: TRBJ2-3
D gene: TRBD2
CDR3 protein: CASSLAASGGGDTQYF
CDR3 DNA: TGCGCCAGCAGCTTGGCGGCCAGCGGGGGAGGAGATACGCAGTATTTT

V gene: TRBV7-2
clone size: .
J gene: TRBJ2-2
D gene: .
CDR3 protein: CASSLRGGPEAGELFF
CDR3 DNA: TGTGCCAGCAGCTTAAGGGGGGGGCCCGAAGCCGGGGAGCTGTTTTTT

V gene: TRBV7-2
clone size: .
J gene: TRBJ2-3
D gene: .
CDR3 protein: CASSDPGGRILDTQYF
CDR3 DNA: TGTGCCAGCAGCGACCCAGGGGGGCGCATTCTAGATACGCAGTATTTT

V gene: TRBV6-1
clone size: .
J gene: TRBJ1-3
D gene: .
CDR3 protein: CASSESGFVGSAIYF
CDR3 DNA: TGTGCCAGCAGTGAAAGCGGGTTCGTGGGGTCGGCCATATATTTT

V gene: TRBV7-2
clone size: few
J gene: TRBJ1-6
D gene: .
CDR3 protein: CASSLGGYNSPLHF
CDR3 DNA: TGTGCCAGCAGCTTAGGCGGATATAATTCACCCCTCCACTTT

V gene: TRBV7-2
clone size: .
J gene: TRBJ2-3
D gene: TRBD2
CDR3 protein: CASSPRGGRADTQYF
CDR3 DNA: TGTGCCAGCAGCCCACGCGGGGGGCGGGCAGATACGCAGTATTTT

V gene: TRBV7-9
clone size: once
J gene: TRBJ1-2
D gene: .
CDR3 protein: CASSLALGRNGYTF
CDR3 DNA: TGTGCCAGCAGCTTAGCGCTTGGGAGGAATGGCTACACCTTC

V gene: TRBV9
clone size: .
J gene: TRBJ2-5
D gene: TRBD2
CDR3 protein: CASSIQAGGLEETQYF
CDR3 DNA: TGTGCCAGCAGCATCCAAGCGGGGGGCCTCGAAGAGACCCAGTACTTC

V gene: TRBV5-6
clone size: .
J gene: TRBJ2-6
D gene: .
CDR3 protein: CASSLGERQWSGANVLTF
CDR3 DNA: TGTGCCAGCAGCTTGGGGGAACGACAGTGGTCTGGGGCCAACGTCCTGACTTTC

V gene: TRBV30
clone size: .
J gene: TRBJ2-7
D gene: TRBD1
CDR3 protein: CAWSPGQGYEQYF
CDR3 DNA: TGTGCCTGGTCCCCGGGACAGGGGTACGAGCAGTACTTC

V gene: TRBV7-3
clone size: .
J gene: TRBJ2-7
D gene: TRBD1
CDR3 protein: CASSLLGQSHYEQYF
CDR3 DNA: TGTGCCAGCAGCTTATTGGGACAGAGCCATTACGAGCAGTACTTC

V gene: TRBV11-2
clone size: .
J gene: TRBJ1-1
D gene: .
CDR3 protein: CASSLARNTEAFF
CDR3 DNA: TGTGCCAGCAGCTTGGCCAGGAACACTGAAGCTTTCTTT

V gene: TRBV14
clone size: medium-sized
J gene: TRBJ2-7
D gene: TRBD2
CDR3 protein: CASSQPGLAGYEQYF
CDR3 DNA: TGTGCCAGCAGCCAGCCGGGACTAGCGGGGTACGAGCAGTACTTC

V gene: TRBV5-4
clone size: .
J gene: TRBJ2-1
D gene: TRBD1
CDR3 protein: CASSLILDRGSSYNEQFF
CDR3 DNA: TGTGCCAGCAGCTTGATTCTGGACAGGGGGAGCTCCTACAATGAGCAGTTCTTC

V gene: TRBV15
clone size: .
J gene: TRBJ1-1
D gene: .
CDR3 protein: CATSREQGTEAFF
CDR3 DNA: TGTGCCACCAGCAGAGAACAGGGTACTGAAGCTTTCTTT

V gene: TRBV9
clone size: .
J gene: TRBJ1-1
D gene: TRBD1
CDR3 protein: CASSVGVARGTEAFF
CDR3 DNA: TGTGCCAGCAGCGTGGGGGTGGCCAGGGGGACTGAAGCTTTCTTT

V gene: TRBV30
clone size: .
J gene: TRBJ2-7
D gene: .
CDR3 protein: CAWRGGGTDDYEQYF
CDR3 DNA: TGTGCCTGGAGAGGGGGGGGCACCGACGACTACGAGCAGTACTTC

V gene: TRBV19
clone size: .
J gene: TRBJ1-2
D gene: .
CDR3 protein: CASLPAGNYGYTF
CDR3 DNA: TGTGCCAGTCTCCCAGCGGGTAACTATGGCTACACCTTC

V gene: TRBV18
clone size: .
J gene: TRBJ1-5
D gene: TRBD1
CDR3 protein: CASSLGQSSNQPQHF
CDR3 DNA: TGTGCCAGCTCACTGGGACAGAGTAGCAATCAGCCCCAGCATTTT

V gene: TRBV7-2
clone size: once
J gene: TRBJ2-3
D gene: TRBD1
CDR3 protein: CASSLAGQGADTQYF
CDR3 DNA: TGTGCCAGCAGCTTAGCGGGGCAGGGGGCGGATACGCAGTATTTT